This TCR beta chain emerged from a study of CD4 T cells in relation to SARS-CoV-2 and coronaviruses. Turning to the study itself: PBMCs were cultured with antigen for around nine days before TCR beta sequencing. No peptide or an HIV-1 Nef peptide pool served as negative control.

Regarding this clone: Its antigen is not identified.

Only in-frame clones appear in the TCRdb table, and some are missing; sequencing was by immunoSEQ multiplex PCR. The sample comprises over 15,000 clones, 82% of which are singletons, and around 31% rests with the top ten. The unexposed donors gave CD4+ T cells in about 2010-2018, prior to COVID-19. CD4+ T cells were isolated from the cells after around 11 days of culture. The CDR3 is made up of 15 amino acids. Germline lookup yields CDR1 SEHNR and CDR2 FQNEAQ (reference sequence). V lost 5 bases, J lost 4 bases, and 17 bases lay in between. This chain connects TRBV7-9 to TRBJ2-5; D is ambiguous. Sequences were obtained from CD4+ T cells from PBMCs, cultured in vitro. The sequence came from a human donor in good health. DNA for the CDR3: TGTGCCAGCAGCCCGCCGGAAGAGTGGAGAGAGACCCAGTACTTC. Translated: CASSPPEEWRETQYF.